The next 5 T cell receptor beta chains were all read from a single sample in a study of CD8 T cells in cerebrospinal fluid in Alzheimer's disease. From its re-call of the 10x single-cell sequencing reads, TCRdb lists each CDR3 protein once, without DNA. The sample spans roughly 1,500 distinct CDR3 sequences; the ten largest clones claim approximately 10%. Source material: cerebrospinal fluid. These receptors all come from a human donor in good health.

Measured by frequency, this clonotype is medium-sized. The genes are TRBV18 and TRBJ2-5; checking the TCRdb D call of TRBD2 is not possible without DNA. Germline CDR1 KGHSH, CDR2 LQKENI. The CDR3 is 14 residues long. CDR3 region: CASSSSGYQETQYF.

Considering frequency, this clonotype is medium-sized. This chain connects TRBV7-9 to TRBJ2-3; TCRdb indicates TRBD1, and absent DNA this call remains unverified. CDR1 is SEHNR, CDR2 FQNEAQ, per germline (reference sequence). The CDR3 totals 16 residues. CDR3 residues: CASSLRLGDFADTQYF.

This clonotype is deemed medium-sized by its frequency. The chain has TRBV25-1 and TRBJ1-2; TCRdb calls TRBD1, which cannot be checked without DNA. Germline V CDR1 and CDR2: MGHDK, SYGVNS. The CDR3 totals 15 residues. CDR3 sequence: CASSSPAGGSPGYTF.

This clonotype is labeled medium-sized based on frequency. The chain couples TRBV6-5 to TRBJ2-3; TCRdb selects TRBD1, and the lack of DNA leaves this call unchecked. The CDR3 spans 15 residues. The germline gives CDR1 MNHEY, CDR2 SVGAGI. CDR3 loop: CASKESDSRADTQYF.

This clonotype is identified as large (0.1 to 1%) from frequency. The chain couples TRBV11-2 to TRBJ2-7; TCRdb's assignment of TRBD2 cannot be checked, as there is no DNA. This CDR3 is built from 13 residues. Germline loops: CDR1 SGHAT, CDR2 FQNNGV. The CDR3 is CASSLVGQNEQYF.